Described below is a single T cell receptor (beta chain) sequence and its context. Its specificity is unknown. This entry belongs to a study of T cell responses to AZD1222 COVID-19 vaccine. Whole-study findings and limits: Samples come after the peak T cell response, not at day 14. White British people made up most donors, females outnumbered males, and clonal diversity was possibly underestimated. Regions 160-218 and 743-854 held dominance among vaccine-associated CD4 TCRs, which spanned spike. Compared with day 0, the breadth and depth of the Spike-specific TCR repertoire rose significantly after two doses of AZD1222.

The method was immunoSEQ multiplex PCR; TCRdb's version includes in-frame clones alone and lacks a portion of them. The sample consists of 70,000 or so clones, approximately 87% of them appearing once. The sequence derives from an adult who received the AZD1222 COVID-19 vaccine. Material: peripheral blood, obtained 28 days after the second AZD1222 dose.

As DNA, the CDR3 is TGTGCCTGGAGTGGGCAGGGGAACCACGAGCAGTACTTC. This gives the protein CAWSGQGNHEQYF. The chain employs TRBV30 and TRBJ2-7; a weak D match, TRBD1 (6 bases). This CDR3 spans 13 amino acids. V gave up 1 base and J gave up 5 bases, with 12 bases separating them. The germline gives CDR1 GTSNPN, CDR2 SVGIG (reference sequence).